The next 23 T cell receptor beta chains were all read from a single sample in a study of CD8+ T cells in alopecia areata. RNA was extracted and reverse transcribed into cDNA as the sequencing template. Libraries were prepared by immunoSEQ multiplex PCR; TCRdb keeps only in-frame clonotypes and omits some of them. Of hundreds of thousands of clones listed, approximately 70% are singletons. This sample's treatment: oral pan-JAK inhibitor, 5-10 mg twice daily. The sample in question was CD4+ T cells sorted from blood, obtained between weeks 43 and 45, from a patient treated with tofacitinib. Receptor source: a human donor with alopecia areata.

This chain uses TRBV25-1 with TRBJ1-1; weak D call: TRBD1 (5 bases). The CDR3 loop spans 16 amino acids. The V gene's germline CDR1 is MGHDK and CDR2 SYGVNS. V dropped 0 bases and J dropped 6 bases, with 17 bases sitting between them. Here the CDR3 DNA reads TGTGCCAGCAGTGAATATGGTCCAGGGACTATGGCTGAAGCTTTCTTT. Amino acids: CASSEYGPGTMAEAFF.

CDR3 sequence reads: CSVYSRTGQGAYGYTF. In DNA form, the CDR3 reads TGCAGCGTCTACTCCCGGACGGGACAGGGGGCGTATGGCTACACCTTC. The chain employs TRBV29-1 and TRBJ1-2; 12 bases match TRBD1. V trimming: 6 bases; J trimming: 5 bases; junction bases outside the gene matches: 13. The germline CDR1 and CDR2 sequences are SQVTM and ANQGSEA. The CDR3 is 16 residues long.

The table lists this clone with a few counts. The V call is TRBV30, the J call TRBJ1-1; D unclear. Trimming cost V 2 bases and J 4 bases, with 14 bases left between them. Germline values: CDR1 GTSNPN, CDR2 SVGIG (reference sequence). The CDR3 has 14 residues. CDR3 loop: CAWSTPRKGTEAFF. As DNA, the CDR3 is TGTGCCTGGAGTACCCCTAGGAAGGGCACTGAAGCTTTCTTT.

The gene calls are TRBV29-1 and TRBJ1-1, with D unclear. V was trimmed by 4 bases and J by 3 bases, leaving 9 bases between them. Germline loops: CDR1 SQVTM, CDR2 ANQGSEA. The CDR3 is made up of 12 amino acids. Here the CDR3 reads CSVVRQHTEAFF. The CDR3 nucleotides read TGCAGCGTTGTCAGGCAGCACACTGAAGCTTTCTTT.

J is TRBJ2-7 and V is TRBV10-1; 10 bases map to TRBD1. The CDR3 covers 15 residues. From germline, CDR1 is WNHNN and CDR2 SYGVQD (reference sequence). V trimming: 3 bases; J trimming: 6 bases; junction bases outside the gene matches: 8. The CDR3 region is CASSDHRDRGSEQYF. The CDR3 DNA sequence: TGCGCCAGCAGTGACCACCGGGACAGGGGAAGCGAGCAGTACTTC.

This sequence joins TRBV11-2 and TRBJ1-6; D is possibly TRBD1 (5 bases). Trimming removed 5 bases from V and 10 bases from J, with 18 bases in between. Germline V CDR1 and CDR2: SGHAT, FQNNGV. This CDR3 contains 15 residues. CDR3 loop: CASSPEPGGGSPLHF. The CDR3 DNA follows: TGTGCCAGCAGCCCCGAACCGGGGGGGGGATCACCCCTCCACTTT.

This clone appeared a few times. The CDR3 DNA follows: TGTGCCAGCAGCTTAGGGACAGGGAGAAACACTGAAGCTTTCTTT. As protein: CASSLGTGRNTEAFF. The chain carries TRBV7-3 and TRBJ1-1, with 9 bases aligning to TRBD1. V shed 2 bases and J 2 bases; nucleotides not matched to a gene: 3. The CDR3 extends over 15 amino acids. The germline V gene encodes CDR1 SGHTA and CDR2 FQGTGA.

This clone appeared a few times. This chain uses TRBV5-1 with TRBJ2-7; no definite D call. The germline V gene encodes CDR1 SGHRS and CDR2 YFSETQ. Trimming cost V 2 bases and J 7 bases, with 10 bases left between them. The CDR3 consists of 12 residues. The CDR3 is CASSLRDAEQYF. CDR3 DNA sequence: TGCGCCAGCAGCTTAAGGGATGCGGAGCAGTACTTC.

This chain joins TRBV6-1 and TRBJ2-7; the D gene is possibly TRBD1 (6 bases). Germline CDR1 reads MNHNS; CDR2 reads SASEGT. V lost 5 bases and J lost 7, with 15 bases in between. The CDR3 totals 13 residues. CDR3 nucleotide sequence: TGTGCCAGCAGTAGCACAGGGTTGGGGGAGCAGTACTTC. This gives the protein CASSSTGLGEQYF.

This chain connects TRBV5-1 to TRBJ2-2, with 7 bases matching TRBD1. In germline, CDR1 is SGHRS, CDR2 YFSETQ. The CDR3 is 16 amino acids. Trimming removed 1 base from V and 3 bases from J; junction bases left unmatched: 6. The CDR3 here is CASSLKPGTDTGELFF. The CDR3 DNA is TGCGCCAGCAGCTTGAAACCCGGGACAGACACCGGGGAGCTGTTTTTT.

The V gene is TRBV7-2, the J gene TRBJ1-2, with D unclear. The CDR3 extends over 12 amino acids. V lost 1 base to trimming and J lost 5 bases, with 5 bases between them. Germline V CDR1 and CDR2: SGHTA, FQGNSA. This CDR3 is CASSLGRYGYTF. DNA of the CDR3: TGTGCCAGCAGCTTAGGCCGGTATGGCTACACCTTC.

This clone was counted once. The chain links TRBV11-2 to TRBJ2-7; D may be TRBD1 (6 bases). V was pared by 5 bases and J by 3 bases, with 17 bases between. The CDR3 has 15 residues. Germline-derived CDR1 and CDR2 are SGHAT and FQNNGV. In DNA, the CDR3 is TGTGCCAGCAGCGCTCTCCGGGACATAAACTACGAGCAGTACTTC. This codes for CASSALRDINYEQYF.

The chain couples TRBV29-1 to TRBJ1-2; possibly TRBD1 for D (6 bases). CDR1 SQVTM and CDR2 ANQGSEA come from the germline V gene. The CDR3 extends over 12 amino acids. V lost 6 bases and J lost 8, with 16 bases in between. CDR3 in amino acids: CSVAGASKGYTF. In DNA form, the CDR3 reads TGCAGCGTCGCAGGGGCCTCTAAAGGCTACACCTTC.

The chain uses TRBV6-5 and TRBJ2-5, with unresolved D. The CDR3 contains 13 residues. V shed 5 bases and J shed 2 bases, with 9 bases lying between them. From germline, CDR1 is MNHEY and CDR2 SVGAGI. The CDR3 loop is CASSVGWQETQYF. In nucleotides, the CDR3 is TGTGCCAGCAGTGTGGGATGGCAAGAGACCCAGTACTTC.

This clone is a singleton in its sample. The chain uses TRBV25-1 and TRBJ2-3; tentatively, D is TRBD1 or TRBD2 (5 bases each). The CDR3 runs to 14 residues. Per the germline V gene, CDR1 is MGHDK and CDR2 is SYGVNS. V was shortened by 8 bases and J by 4 bases, with 16 bases between the two germline ends. CDR3 DNA sequence: TGTGCCAGCTGGAGAGGGGTTGACGCAGATACGCAGTATTTT. This translates into CASWRGVDADTQYF. Supplemented by reference TRBV25-1 and TRBJ2-3, the full variable domain reads EADIYQTPRYLVIGTGKKITLECSQTMGHDKMYWYQQDPGMELHLIHYSYGVNSTEKGDLSSESTVSRIRTEHFPLTLESARPSHTSQYLCASWRGVDADTQYFGPGTRLTVL.

In its sample, this clone was seen a few times. The chain has TRBV7-2 and TRBJ2-7, with TRBD1 matching 7 bases. TRBJ2-5 explains the end of the DNA better; the J call may be wrong. The germline V gene encodes CDR1 SGHTA and CDR2 FQGNSA. This CDR3 is 14 amino acids long. The CDR3 spells CASSLDRAQETQYF. CDR3 sequence (DNA): TGTGCCAGCAGCCTCGACAGGGCTCAAGAGACCCAGTACTTC.

The chain combines TRBV29-1 with TRBJ2-6; 7 bases are a match to TRBD1. The germline V gene has CDR1 SQVTM and CDR2 ANQGSEA. The V segment lost 6 bases and the J segment 0 bases; nucleotides outside the gene matches: 5. There are 15 residues in the CDR3. The CDR3: CSVQTGVSGANVLTF. The CDR3 DNA reads as TGCAGCGTCCAAACAGGGGTCTCTGGGGCCAACGTCCTGACTTTC.

The rearrangement uses TRBV5-1 and TRBJ2-7, with 7 bases fitting TRBD1. Per germline, CDR1 SGHRS and CDR2 YFSETQ. The CDR3 is made up of 14 amino acids. The V and J ends lost 3 bases and 4 bases, in that order; junction bases with no gene match: 7. This CDR3 reads CASSSEGQVYEQYF. The DNA for the CDR3 is TGCGCCAGCAGCTCGGAAGGACAGGTGTACGAGCAGTACTTC.

This CDR3 is CASSLTGGDYNEQFF. Here the CDR3 DNA reads TGCGCCAGCAGCTTGACAGGGGGCGACTACAATGAGCAGTTCTTC. This rearrangement joins TRBV5-1 to TRBJ2-1, with 9 bases matching TRBD1. The CDR3 is 15 amino acids. With V trimmed by 1 base and J by 3 bases, 2 bases remained unmatched. Germline V gene data show CDR1 as SGHRS and CDR2 as YFSETQ.

This chain uses TRBV30 with TRBJ1-2, with a weak D call TRBD1 (5 bases). Germline V gene sequence: CDR1 GTSNPN, CDR2 SVGIG (reference sequence). The CDR3 sequence is 11 residues long. With 0 bases removed from V and 14 bases from J, the gap between germline ends came to 13 bases. DNA of the CDR3: TGTGCCTGGAGTGTCGGGGACTTACCAACCTTC. It is translated as CAWSVGDLPTF.

The chain joins TRBV7-6 to TRBJ1-4; D unresolved. The CDR3 length is 16 residues. Germline V gene lookup returns CDR1 SGHVS and CDR2 FNYEAQ. The ends were cut back, 4 bases at V and 2 bases at J, with 14 bases in the middle. CDR3 sequence: CASSSPSGSTNEKLFF. Here the CDR3 DNA reads TGTGCCAGCAGCTCTCCGTCAGGCTCTACTAATGAAAAACTGTTTTTT. Full variable domain (outside the CDR3, taken from reference TRBV7-6 and TRBJ1-4): GAGVSQSPRYKVTKRGQDVALRCDPISGHVSLYWYRQALGQGPEFLTYFNYEAQQDKSGLPNDRFSAERPEGSISTLTIQRTEQRDSAMYRCASSSPSGSTNEKLFFGSGTQLSVL.

A word on this clone: Its ends do not fully match the called genes, so a read error is possible. Other DNA sequences from this sample encode an identical CDR3 as well. The rearrangement joins TRBV4-3 to TRBJ2-6; D is perhaps TRBD2 (6 bases). This CDR3 has 18 amino acids. The germline V gene has CDR1 LGHNA and CDR2 YSLEER. The CDR3 bases are TGCGCCAGCAGCCGAGGGACTTCTCCCTTCTCTGGGGCTAACGTCCTGACTTTC. Amino acids: CASSRGTSPFSGANVLTF.

V and J are TRBV5-1 and TRBJ1-5, with 8 bases fitting TRBD1. Germline CDR1 reads SGHRS; CDR2 reads YFSETQ. The CDR3 length is 15 residues. Germline trimming cut 0 bases from V and 7 bases from J; bases unmatched to any gene: 6. The CDR3 DNA is TGCGCCAGCAGCTTGGACGGACAGGGAGGACAGCCCCAGCATTTT. Its translation is CASSLDGQGGQPQHF.